This T cell receptor (beta chain) was found in a study of blood T cell repertoires in COVID-19. CDR1 and CDR2 from the germline V gene are GTSNPN and SVGIG (reference sequence). Trimming took 3 bases from V and 6 from J, leaving 12 bases between them. The CDR3 has 13 amino acids. This table comes from immunoSEQ multiplex PCR, and its TCRdb copy is limited to in-frame clones, with some not included. The sample yields some 120,000 clones, about 83% seen once. The chain is built from TRBV30 and TRBJ2-1; TRBD1 might be the D (6 bases). Sequencing was carried out using peripheral blood. This clonotype was sampled from a woman in her 50s with acute or convalescent COVID-19. The CDR3 DNA reads TGTGCCTGGAGCGGCACAGGGAGCAATGAGCAGTTCTTC. It yields the protein CAWSGTGSNEQFF.